The sequence of this T cell receptor beta chain was determined in a study of blood T cell repertoires in COVID-19. Study context: Samples of COVID-19 (acute and convalescent) were obtained from the United States, Italy and Spain.

CDR1 is SGDLS, CDR2 YYNGEE, per germline. This CDR3 has 14 residues. The V gene lost 3 bases and the J gene lost 0 bases, with 7 bases spanning the gap. Worth noting for this clone: Other DNA sequences in the sample encode the same CDR3.

This table comes from immunoSEQ multiplex PCR, and its TCRdb copy is limited to in-frame clones, with some not included. The sample records around 220,000 clones, almost 90% being singletons. The origin of this receptor is a young man with active or convalescent COVID-19. The sequenced sample was peripheral blood. The V and J genes are TRBV9 and TRBJ1-5; D remains ambiguous. CDR3 in amino acids: CASSATDSNQPQHF. For the CDR3, the DNA is TGTGCCAGCAGCGCCACTGATAGCAATCAGCCCCAGCATTTT.